One and the same sample provided the 4 T cell receptor beta chains below, sequenced in a study of T cells after yellow fever vaccination. TCRdb recomputed calls from the 5' RACE reads with MiXCR, one row per CDR3 protein. Of about 580,000 distinct CDR3 sequences detected, less than 20% appear once; the ten largest clones hold roughly 17%. The input for sequencing was PBMCs, taken 5 to 6 days after the first yellow fever vaccination. The receptors were gathered from a man between 18 and 35 years old who received the YFV17D yellow fever vaccine.

This clonotype was detected a few times. V usage is TRBV6-5 and J usage is TRBJ2-3; D is uncertain. V lost 0 bases to trimming and J lost 6 bases, with 13 bases between them. The CDR3 spans 15 residues. Germline-derived CDR1 and CDR2 are MNHEY and SVGAGI. The CDR3 is CASSYSTRLGDTQYF. The CDR3 region has the DNA TGTGCCAGCAGTTACTCGACCCGCCTAGGGGATACGCAGTATTTT.

This clonotype turned up a few times. The rearrangement joins TRBV3-1 to TRBJ2-1, with D perhaps TRBD2 (6 bases). The length of the CDR3 is 17 residues. Trimming stripped 3 bases from V and 3 bases from J, with 18 bases between. Germline-derived CDR1 and CDR2 are LGHDT and YNNKEL (reference sequence). The CDR3 sequence: CASSQEGFSSFYNEQFF. DNA for the CDR3: TGTGCCAGCAGCCAGGAGGGTTTCTCTAGCTTCTACAATGAGCAGTTCTTC.

The V call is TRBV6-1, the J call TRBJ1-2, with a possible D match to TRBD1 (5 bases). The germline CDR1 and CDR2 sequences are MNHNS and SASEGT. Between the trimmed V and J ends, which lost 2 bases and 8 bases, there was a span of 18 bases. This CDR3 has 15 amino acids. DNA for the CDR3: TGTGCCAGCAGTGAAAATCCCCTTCCGCGGGGCGGCTACACCTTC. The encoded protein is CASSENPLPRGGYTF.

CDR3 sequence reads: CSARDPIAGAYEQYV. DNA for the CDR3: TGCAGTGCTAGAGACCCTATAGCGGGGGCCTACGAGCAGTACGTC. J is TRBJ2-7 and V is TRBV20-1; TRBD2 aligns across 9 bases. CDR3 length: 15 residues. Losses at the gene ends were 0 bases for V and 2 bases for J; bases not matched to a gene: 5. Germline assignment: CDR1 DFQATT and CDR2 SNEGSKA (reference sequence).